This T cell receptor (beta chain) was retrieved from a study of shared clonotypes between healthy human individuals. Germline assignment: CDR1 SGHAT and CDR2 FQNNGV. The CDR3 has 15 amino acids. V shed 7 bases and J shed 4 bases, with 16 bases lying between them. Libraries were prepared by immunoSEQ multiplex PCR; TCRdb keeps only in-frame clonotypes and omits some of them. The sample records about 1.1 million clones, more than 75% being singletons. Sample: memory CD4+ T cells from PBMCs. Subset in this sample: CD45RA-negative fraction. The J gene is TRBJ1-4, the V gene TRBV11-2; a possible D gene is TRBD1 (6 bases). The receptor comes from a young man in good health. Some clones in this sample may be carry-over from other donors' samples. CDR3 bases: TGTGCCAGCAACCAAAGGGGGGCTGGTAATGAAAAACTGTTTTTT. Translation gives CASNQRGAGNEKLFF.